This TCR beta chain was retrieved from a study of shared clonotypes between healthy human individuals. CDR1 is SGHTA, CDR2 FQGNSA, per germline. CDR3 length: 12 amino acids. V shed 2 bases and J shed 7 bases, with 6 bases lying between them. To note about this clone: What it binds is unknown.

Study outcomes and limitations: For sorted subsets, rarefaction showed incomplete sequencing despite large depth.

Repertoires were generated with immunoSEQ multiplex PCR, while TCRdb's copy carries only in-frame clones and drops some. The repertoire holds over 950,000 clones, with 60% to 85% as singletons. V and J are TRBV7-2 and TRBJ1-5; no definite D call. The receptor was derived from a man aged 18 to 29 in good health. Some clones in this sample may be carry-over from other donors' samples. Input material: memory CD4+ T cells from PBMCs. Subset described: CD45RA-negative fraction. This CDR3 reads CASSLLAQPQHF. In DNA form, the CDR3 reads TGTGCCAGCAGCTTATTGGCCCAGCCCCAGCATTTT.